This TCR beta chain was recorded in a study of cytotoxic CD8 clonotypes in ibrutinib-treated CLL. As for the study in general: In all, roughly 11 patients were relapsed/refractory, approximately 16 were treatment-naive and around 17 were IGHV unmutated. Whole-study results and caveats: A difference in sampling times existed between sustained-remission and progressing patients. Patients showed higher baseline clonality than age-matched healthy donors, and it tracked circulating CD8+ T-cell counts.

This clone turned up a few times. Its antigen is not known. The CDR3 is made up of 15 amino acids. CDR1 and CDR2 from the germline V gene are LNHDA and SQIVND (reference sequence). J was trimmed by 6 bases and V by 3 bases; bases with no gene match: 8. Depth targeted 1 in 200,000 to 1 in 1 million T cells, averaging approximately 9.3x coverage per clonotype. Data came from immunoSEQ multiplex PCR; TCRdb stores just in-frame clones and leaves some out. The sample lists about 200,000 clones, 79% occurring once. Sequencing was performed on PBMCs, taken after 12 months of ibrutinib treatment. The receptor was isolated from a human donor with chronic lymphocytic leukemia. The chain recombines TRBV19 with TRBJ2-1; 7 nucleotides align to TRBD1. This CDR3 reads CASSIPAGTVNEQFF. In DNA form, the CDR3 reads TGTGCCAGTAGTATTCCCGCCGGGACAGTCAATGAGCAGTTCTTC.